Listed below are T cell receptor beta chains from one sample, sequenced in a study of OX40 agonist ivuxolimab in advanced cancers. Method: immunoSEQ multiplex PCR; TCRdb's copy keeps in-frame clones and lacks some. The table lists approximately 77,000 clones, around four fifths of them singletons. Sequenced here: CD4+ or CD8+ T cells sorted from blood, sampled in a trial of the OX40 agonist ivuxolimab. Receptors originate from an adult with an advanced solid tumor such as melanoma, head and neck, liver or kidney cancer. Both conserved end residues are part of each CDR3. D genes are given only for firm matches. Clone size appears in some rows only: once, few, many, or a class for an expanded clone.

D gene	V gene	clone size	J gene	CDR3 DNA	CDR3 protein
NA	TRBV5-1	NA	TRBJ2-5	TGCGCCAGCAGCTCTCTCGGGACTGCTCAAGAGACCCAGTACTTC	CASSSLGTAQETQYF
NA	TRBV30	NA	TRBJ2-5	TGTGCCTGGAGTGTACGTGGACTCACTGGGGGGGAGACCCAGTACTTC	CAWSVRGLTGGETQYF
NA	TRBV18	once	TRBJ1-3	TGTGCCAGCTCACCGACGATGGGTATTCGTGGGGACACCATATATTTT	CASSPTMGIRGDTIYF
TRBD1	TRBV28	NA	TRBJ1-2	TGTGCCAGCAGTCGACAGGGGATTGGCTACACCTTC	CASSRQGIGYTF
TRBD1	TRBV4-2	NA	TRBJ1-6	TGTGCCAGCAGCCAGAACAGGGGTGTGGATTCACCCCTCCACTTT	CASSQNRGVDSPLHF
NA	TRBV6-6	few	TRBJ1-1	TGTGCCAGCAGTTACGGCATGAACACTGAAGCTTTCTTT	CASSYGMNTEAFF
NA	TRBV7-9	NA	TRBJ1-2	TGTGCCAGCGGGCAGGGAGGCTATGGCTACACCTTC	CASGQGGYGYTF
NA	TRBV28	NA	TRBJ1-6	TGTGCCAGCGTTGAGGGACTCCAAAATTCACCCCTCCACTTT	CASVEGLQNSPLHF
NA	TRBV7-9	NA	TRBJ1-1	TGTGCCAGCAGCCGGGAGGGCTTTACTGAAGCTTTCTTT	CASSREGFTEAFF
TRBD1	TRBV15	once	TRBJ2-1	TGTGCCACCAGCAGAGGGGTGGGACAGGGGGCAAATGAGCAGTTCTTC	CATSRGVGQGANEQFF
NA	TRBV21-1	NA	TRBJ1-5	TGTGCCAGCAGCAGATCAGACAGGGTCGTTGTTCAGCCCCAGCATTTT	CASSRSDRVVVQPQHF
TRBD1	TRBV28	NA	TRBJ2-5	TGTGCCAGCAGCCAACCCTTCTCCAGAACAGGGGTCCAAGAGACCCAGTACTTC	CASSQPFSRTGVQETQYF
TRBD1	TRBV10-3	NA	TRBJ2-5	TGTGCCATCAAGAACCCCGGGACAGGGGGCGGCGAGACCCAGTACTTC	CAIKNPGTGGGETQYF
NA	TRBV15	NA	TRBJ1-2	TGTGCCACCAGCAGAGCGGGATTCTATGGCTACACCTTC	CATSRAGFYGYTF
NA	TRBV10-3	NA	TRBJ1-2	TGTGCCATCAGTGAGGTAGGAGGGAGGCAGGATGGCTACACCTTC	CAISEVGGRQDGYTF
NA	TRBV29-1	NA	TRBJ1-5	TGCAGCGCCGGGGGTTTGAATCAGCCCCAGCATTTT	CSAGGLNQPQHF
NA	TRBV19	NA	TRBJ2-7	TGTGCCAGTAGTTCCCCAGGGTTCTACGAGCAGTACTTC	CASSSPGFYEQYF